This TCR beta chain is drawn from a study of identical twins. Study-wide points: Twins' surplus sharing was weaker for beta out-of-frame sequences. The more abundant beta clonotypes in cord blood had fewer insertions, and memory repertoires did not show this.

MiXCR was run by TCRdb on the 5' RACE reads, yielding one entry per CDR3 protein. Of approximately 670,000 distinct CDR3 sequences in the sample, around 6% are singletons; the top ten hold about 1.8%. This clonotype has at least ten counts. Its antigen is as yet unknown. The sequenced sample consisted of naive T cells sorted from blood. This clonotype originated in a man between 18 and 35 years old in good health.

The CDR3 DNA sequence: TGTGCCAGCAGCTTAGGACCAAGGGTAGCGGGAGAGTACGAGCAGTACTTC. It encodes CASSLGPRVAGEYEQYF. The chain links TRBV7-6 to TRBJ2-7; 9 bases map to TRBD2. The CDR3 loop spans 17 amino acids. After removal of 1 base from V and 4 bases from J, the junction contained 11 bases not matched to a gene. CDR1 is SGHVS, CDR2 FNYEAQ, per germline.